This note documents a single TCR beta chain sequence. The antigen remains unidentified. These data are taken from a study of blood T cells in healthy people across ages. Findings of the study overall: TCR beta diversity was tightly associated with the proportion of naive T cells. Versus aged donors, long-lived donors had higher diversity and more naive CD4+ cells. Age advanced and TCR beta diversity per million T cells fell, roughly linearly.

The CDR3 is made up of 16 amino acids. V was clipped by 3 bases and J by 9 bases, with 18 bases between them. Combining a sample-barcoded 5' primer with a J-beta primer mix, a second PCR ran for 7 to 11 cycles. The authors tagged each cDNA molecule using a template-switch adaptor with 12 random nucleotides. TCRdb used MiXCR to reprocess the 5' RACE reads, holding one entry per CDR3 protein. The sample contains hundreds of thousands of distinct CDR3 sequences, roughly 58% of which appear only once. The TCR originated in a man aged 60-69 years in good health. This sequence joins TRBV12-3 or TRBV12-4 and TRBJ1-6, with D hard to call. Sequencing was performed on blood. In DNA, the CDR3 is TGTGCCAGCAGTTTTCGGGCCGGCGGCGAACGTTCACCCCTCCACTTT. Its protein product is CASSFRAGGERSPLHF.